This T cell receptor (beta chain) was sequenced during a study of cytomegalovirus exposure and HLA in healthy donors. On the study more broadly: The same platform was used for the approximately 110 validation repertoires and the roughly 600 first-cohort repertoires, a later analysis reported.

Produced via immunoSEQ multiplex PCR; TCRdb's table is partial and in-frame only. The table lists approximately 280,000 clones, roughly 90% of them singletons. A word on this clone: Its antigen remains unidentified.

General study results and limits: High specificity and sensitivity for cytomegalovirus status were reported for the classifier.

A roughly 120-subject validation cohort, separate from the 666-subject first cohort, supplied the donors. With 7 bases removed from V and 8 bases from J, the gap between germline ends came to 15 bases. CDR1 MDHEN and CDR2 SYDVKM come from the germline V gene. The CDR3 loop spans 13 amino acids. The receptor was isolated from a young woman in good health and CMV-seronegative. The material sequenced was PBMCs. The chain employs TRBV28 and TRBJ2-1, with D possibly TRBD1 on 8 matching bases. This CDR3 reads CASTTGGRDEQFF. CDR3 coding DNA: TGTGCCAGCACTACAGGGGGGAGGGATGAGCAGTTCTTC.